The 6 T cell receptor beta chains below come from one sample, sequenced in a study of breast tumors, draining lymph nodes, adjacent tissues. One entry per CDR3 protein results from TCRdb running MiXCR on the multiplex PCR reads. The sample lists about 230,000 distinct CDR3 sequences, about 32% occurring once. Breast cancer patients provided tissue from their axillary draining lymph nodes. The sample was axillary lymph node tissue. Receptors were obtained from a female donor with breast cancer. Some clones in this sample may be carry-over from other donors' samples.

This clonotype was counted ten times or more. The CDR3 DNA reads TGTGCCAGTAAAGCGGGAGAGACCCAGTACTTC. Protein product: CASKAGETQYF. The chain has TRBV19 and TRBJ2-5; D may be TRBD2 (6 bases). The CDR3 contains 11 residues. Trimming removed 7 bases from V and 4 bases from J, with 7 bases in between. Germline CDR1 is LNHDA and CDR2 is SQIVND (reference sequence). Variable domain in full (rest from reference TRBV19 and TRBJ2-5): DGGITQSPKYLFRKEGQNVTLSCEQNLNHDAMYWYRQDPGQGLRLIYYSQIVNDFQKGDIAEGYSVSREKKESFPLTVTSAQKNPTAFYLCASKAGETQYFGPGTRLLVL.

This chain connects TRBV11-2 to TRBJ2-3; D unclear. Germline CDR1 is SGHAT and CDR2 is FQNNGV. The CDR3 has 14 amino acids. Trimming stripped 1 base from V and 4 bases from J, with 9 bases between. The CDR3 protein is CASSLVGESDTQYF. CDR3 nucleotides: TGTGCCAGCAGCTTAGTTGGGGAATCAGATACGCAGTATTTT.

This clonotype appeared many times. This chain links TRBV19 with TRBJ2-5; a weak D match, TRBD2 (5 bases). This CDR3 is built from 13 residues. Germline CDR1 is LNHDA and CDR2 is SQIVND (reference sequence). Between the trimmed V and J ends, which lost 4 bases and 5 bases, there was a span of 11 bases. The CDR3, as DNA: TGTGCCAGTAGTACCGTAACGGGGGAGACCCAGTACTTC. Its protein is CASSTVTGETQYF.

This rearrangement joins TRBV30 to TRBJ2-3; D is uncertain. Germline V gene sequence: CDR1 GTSNPN, CDR2 SVGIG (reference sequence). Trimming took 2 bases from V and 2 from J, leaving 5 bases between them. The CDR3 is 12 residues long. In DNA, the CDR3 is TGTGCCTGGAGTAGAACCACAGATACGCAGTATTTT. It encodes CAWSRTTDTQYF.

This clonotype was detected ten times or more. V is TRBV10-3 and J is TRBJ2-7; D gene ambiguous. Per the germline V gene, CDR1 is ENHRY and CDR2 is SYGVKD. CDR3 length equals 14 residues. The V gene lost 0 bases and the J gene lost 6 bases, with 12 bases spanning the gap. The CDR3: CAISESRQWSEQYF. The CDR3 DNA sequence: TGTGCCATCAGTGAGTCGAGACAATGGTCCGAGCAGTACTTC.

This clonotype was observed many times. This sequence joins TRBV20-1 and TRBJ1-5, with 9 positions matching TRBD1. The V segment lost 0 bases and the J segment 2 bases; nucleotides outside the gene matches: 2. The CDR3 sequence is 15 residues long. Germline V gene data show CDR1 as DFQATT and CDR2 as SNEGSKA (reference sequence). CDR3 in DNA: TGCAGTGCTAGAGACGACAGGGGGGGCAATCAGCCCCAGCATTTT. As protein: CSARDDRGGNQPQHF.